One sample yielded the 7 T cell receptor beta chains listed below, sequenced in a study of blood T cell repertoires in COVID-19. Assay used: immunoSEQ multiplex PCR; TCRdb lists only in-frame clones, some missing. Of approximately 74,000 clones in the sample, roughly nine tenths were seen once. Sequencing used peripheral blood. These TCRs come from a woman in her fifties or sixties with acute or convalescent COVID-19.

The rearrangement links TRBV27 to TRBJ2-1; D perhaps matches TRBD2 (5 bases). CDR1 is MNHEY, CDR2 SMNVEV, per germline (reference sequence). This CDR3 has 14 amino acids. V was cut by 3 bases and J by 7 bases, with 13 bases left in between. The DNA of the CDR3 is TGTGCCAGCAGTTTCGTGGGGAGTGGAAATGAGCAGTTCTTC. Protein sequence: CASSFVGSGNEQFF.

The V gene is TRBV5-1, the J gene TRBJ2-1; 13 nucleotides match TRBD2. V dropped 0 bases and J dropped 8; count of bases not matched to a gene: 5. Per the germline V gene, CDR1 is SGHRS and CDR2 is YFSETQ. This CDR3 contains 16 residues. In DNA, the CDR3 is TGCGCCAGCAGCTTGGCTAGGACTAGCGGGGGAGATGAGCAGTTCTTC. Translating it yields CASSLARTSGGDEQFF. The variable domain in full, with the rest retrieved from reference TRBV5-1 and TRBJ2-1, is KAGVTQTPRYLIKTRGQQVTLSCSPISGHRSVSWYQQTPGQGLQFLFEYFSETQRNKGNFPGRFSGRQFSNSRSEMNVSTLELGDSALYLCASSLARTSGGDEQFFGPGTRLTVL.

This clone was seen just once. The chain uses TRBV24-1 and TRBJ1-2; D remains ambiguous. This CDR3 spans 15 amino acids. V lost 5 bases to trimming and J lost 2 bases, with 14 bases between them. Germline values: CDR1 KGHDR, CDR2 SFDVKD. CDR3: CATSAPERGNYGYTF. Here the CDR3 DNA reads TGTGCCACCAGTGCCCCCGAACGTGGCAACTATGGCTACACCTTC.

V usage is TRBV7-8 and J usage is TRBJ1-2, with D possibly being TRBD1 (6 bases). The CDR3 sequence is 15 residues long. CDR1 is SGHVS and CDR2 is FQNEAQ in the germline V gene. Trimming cost V 2 bases and J 0 bases, with 10 bases left between them. The CDR3 protein is CASSLSGGTNYGYTF. For the CDR3, the DNA is TGTGCCAGCAGCTTATCGGGGGGCACTAACTATGGCTACACCTTC.

The chain uses TRBV14 and TRBJ2-1; D might be TRBD2 (6 bases). The germline V and J ends were trimmed by 4 bases and 5 bases, with 18 bases remaining between them. The CDR3 consists of 16 residues. Per germline, CDR1 SGHDN and CDR2 FVKESK. Here the CDR3 DNA reads TGTGCCAGCAGCCCCAGCGCGGGGAGAGGCGACAATGAGCAGTTCTTC. Translating gives CASSPSAGRGDNEQFF.

The chain recombines TRBV12-5 with TRBJ2-3, with D tentatively TRBD1 (6 bases). V was trimmed by 2 bases and J by 6 bases, leaving 15 bases between them. This CDR3 has 15 residues. Germline CDR1 and CDR2: LGHNT and FRNRAP. The DNA of the CDR3 is TGTGCTAGTGGTTTGTCTCTTACAGGGACGGATACGCAGTATTTT. It yields the protein CASGLSLTGTDTQYF. The full variable domain, in which reference TRBV12-5 and TRBJ2-3 provide the parts outside the CDR3, is DARVTQTPRHKVTEMGQEVTMRCQPILGHNTVFWYRQTMMQGLELLAYFRNRAPLDDSGMPKDRFSAEMPDATLATLKIQPSEPRDSAVYFCASGLSLTGTDTQYFGPGTRLTVL.

This clone has more than one count but fewer than ten. J is TRBJ2-7 and V is TRBV3-1 (or the pseudogene TRBV3-2), with no clear D. The CDR3 spans 14 residues. V dropped 4 bases and J dropped 6 bases, with 16 bases sitting between them. CDR1 is LGHDT, CDR2 YNNKEL, per germline (reference sequence). For the CDR3, the DNA is TGTGCCAGCAGCCCCCCATTTCGAGCCTGCGAGCAGTACTTC. Translating it yields CASSPPFRACEQYF.